This T cell receptor (beta chain) is drawn from a study of neoadjuvant anti-PD-1 for oral cavity cancer. Study observations and caveats: Pretreatment Treg/Th17 ratio correlated inversely with post-treatment tumor clonality.

In regard to this clone: Its specificity is unknown.

This table comes from immunoSEQ multiplex PCR, and its TCRdb copy is limited to in-frame clones, with some not included. This table holds about 15,000 clones, around 64% found once. Sequenced here: PBMCs, sampled before nivolumab (anti-PD-1) treatment. The TCR was taken from a person aged 35 to 85 with oral cavity squamous cell carcinoma.

CDR3 bases: TGTGCCAGCAGAAAACAGGGGGTTAAGGAGGAAAAACTGTTTTTT. It specifies CASRKQGVKEEKLFF. The chain combines TRBV2 with TRBJ1-4, with TRBD1 matching 8 bases. The CDR3 runs to 15 residues. Germline lookup yields CDR1 SNHLY and CDR2 FYNNEI. Losses at the gene ends were 6 bases for V and 8 bases for J; bases not matched to a gene: 11.